A selection of T cell receptor beta chains follows, all from one sample in a study of blood T cell repertoires in COVID-19. The repertoire was sequenced with immunoSEQ multiplex PCR; TCRdb's copy has only in-frame clones and lacks some. The sample holds more than 300,000 clones, roughly 91% seen once. Sequenced: PBMCs or T cells enriched from blood (not recorded which). The receptors shown here come from a woman between 18 and 30 years old who had recovered from COVID-19. Both conserved end residues are part of each CDR3. Each record gives: V gene, clone size, J gene, D gene, CDR3 DNA, CDR3 protein. A D gene is named only where the DNA matches it firmly. Size is omitted from some rows. Given values are once, few, many or a class for expanded clones.

TRBV19	-	TRBJ1-2	-	TGTGCCAGCACCCCGGGATTTAACTATGGCTACACCTTC	CASTPGFNYGYTF
TRBV6-1	once	TRBJ1-1	-	TGTGCCAGCAGTGAGTGGCACGTCAGTGAAGCTTTCTTT	CASSEWHVSEAFF
TRBV3-1/TRBV3-2	-	TRBJ1-2	-	TGTGCCAGCAGCCATATGCCAACTCCGGACAGTCGCTACACCTTC	CASSHMPTPDSRYTF
TRBV2	-	TRBJ2-2	TRBD1	TGTGCCAGCAGTGAAAGGGGGCATCTTAACACCGGGGAGCTGTTTTTT	CASSERGHLNTGELFF
TRBV2	-	TRBJ1-4	TRBD1	TGTGCCAGCAGGTTGACAGGGGAGTATGAAAAACTGTTTTTT	CASRLTGEYEKLFF
TRBV19	-	TRBJ1-2	-	TGTGCCAGTAGCCCAACCGCGGGGTACTATGGCTACACCTTC	CASSPTAGYYGYTF
TRBV2	-	TRBJ2-7	-	TGTGCCAGCAGTGTTCAGGCAGAGCAGTACTTC	CASSVQAEQYF
TRBV11-2	-	TRBJ1-1	TRBD1	TGTGCCAGCAGCTTGACAGGGGGCGCGAACACTGAAGCTTTCTTT	CASSLTGGANTEAFF
TRBV5-1	-	TRBJ1-4	-	TGCGCCAGCAGCTTGGGAGGGTTTAACGAAAAACTGTTTTTT	CASSLGGFNEKLFF
TRBV5-6	-	TRBJ1-6	TRBD1	TGTGCCAGCAGCCCACCGGGACAGAACACCTATAATTCACCCCTCCACTTT	CASSPPGQNTYNSPLHF
TRBV6-1	few	TRBJ1-4	TRBD1	TGTGCCAGCAGTGAAGCGAAGGGGGCGCATGAAAAACTGTTTTTT	CASSEAKGAHEKLFF
TRBV6-5	-	TRBJ2-3	-	TGTGCCAGCCGACTAAGTAGTGGTACGCAGTATTTT	CASRLSSGTQYF
TRBV10-2	few	TRBJ2-1	TRBD2	TGCGCCAGCATCCCGGGACTAGCGGGCAATGAGCAGTTCTTC	CASIPGLAGNEQFF
TRBV19	-	TRBJ2-2	-	TGTGCCAGTAGTATAACGCAGGGAGGAGTCACCGGGGAGCTGTTTTTT	CASSITQGGVTGELFF
TRBV7-2	-	TRBJ1-3	-	TGTGCCAGCAGCTTAGAAGGGACTCATAGAAACACCATATATTTT	CASSLEGTHRNTIYF
TRBV11-2	-	TRBJ2-7	-	TGTGCCAGCAGCTTGGGGGGGCTAGCATTGGACGAGCAGTACTTC	CASSLGGLALDEQYF
TRBV7-9	-	TRBJ1-2	TRBD1	TGTGCCAGCAGCCGAGGGACAGGGGACAGCTATGGCTACACCTTC	CASSRGTGDSYGYTF
TRBV4-1	once	TRBJ2-1	TRBD2	TGCGCCAGCAGCCAAGATCAGCGGGGGATTTTGGACAATGAGCAGTTCTTC	CASSQDQRGILDNEQFF
TRBV6-2/TRBV6-3	-	TRBJ1-1	-	TGTGCCAGCAGTCGTTATAACACTGAAGCTTTCTTT	CASSRYNTEAFF
TRBV29-1	-	TRBJ2-7	TRBD1	TGCAGCGTTGAAGATGTAGGGGGCGCGTACGAGCAGTACTTC	CSVEDVGGAYEQYF
TRBV6-5	-	TRBJ2-1	-	TGTGCCAGCAGGGCGGGGCAGGCAGGGAGGAATGAGCAGTTCTTC	CASRAGQAGRNEQFF
TRBV15	-	TRBJ1-6	-	TGTGCCACTTCCGGGACGGGAGAAAATTCACCCCTCCACTTT	CATSGTGENSPLHF
TRBV10-3	-	TRBJ1-6	-	TGTGCCATCAGTGAGGAGGGACTCTATAATTCACCCCTCCACTTT	CAISEEGLYNSPLHF
TRBV2	-	TRBJ1-5	TRBD1	TGTGCCAGCAGTGAACGGGGACAGGTCGGGGGCTATAGCAATCAGCCCCAGCATTTT	CASSERGQVGGYSNQPQHF
TRBV11-2	once	TRBJ2-7	-	TGTGCCAGCAGCTTAAGACAGATCTCCTACGAGCAGTACTTC	CASSLRQISYEQYF
TRBV10-2	-	TRBJ1-5	TRBD1	TGCGCCAGCAGTCAAGGGACAGGGCTCTTAGGGCAGCCCCAGCATTTT	CASSQGTGLLGQPQHF
TRBV10-3	-	TRBJ1-6	-	TGTGCCATCAGAGAATACAGGGAAGGCGCTAATTCACCCCTCCACTTT	CAIREYREGANSPLHF
TRBV21-1	once	TRBJ1-2	-	TGTGCCAGCAGCAAATGCTTTGCGGGAGGTGGCTGCCTCTATGGCTACACCTTC	CASSKCFAGGGCLYGYTF
TRBV25-1	-	TRBJ1-1	TRBD1	TGTGCCAGCAGTTGGGGGACAGGACTGAACACTGAAGCTTTCTTT	CASSWGTGLNTEAFF
TRBV11-2	-	TRBJ1-5	TRBD1	TGTGCCAGCAGCCTTGGGACAGGGGGACGCAATCAGCCCCAGCATTTT	CASSLGTGGRNQPQHF
TRBV7-8	-	TRBJ1-4	-	TGTGCCAGCAGCTTAGGGCCCGGGGATAATGAAAAACTGTTTTTT	CASSLGPGDNEKLFF
TRBV5-1	-	TRBJ1-1	TRBD1	TGCGCCAGCAGCCCGAAGTCGACAGGGGGAAGAACTGAAGCTTTCTTT	CASSPKSTGGRTEAFF
TRBV20-1	-	TRBJ1-6	-	TGCAGTGCTAGTTTCTCTAATTCACCCCTCCACTTT	CSASFSNSPLHF
TRBV10-3	-	TRBJ1-3	-	TGTGCCATCAGTGAGTCTCGACAGGCTATTTCTGGAAACACCATATATTTT	CAISESRQAISGNTIYF
TRBV6-5	-	TRBJ2-5	-	TGTGCCAGCAGTTTAAGAGGCTCCGGGGAGACCCAGTACTTC	CASSLRGSGETQYF
TRBV19	-	TRBJ1-2	TRBD1	TGTGCCAGTAGTCCAAGCGATGACAGGGGTCGTGGCTACACCTTC	CASSPSDDRGRGYTF
TRBV18	few	TRBJ1-6	TRBD1	TGTGCCAGCTCACTTGGGACAGCAAATAATTCACCCCTCCACTTT	CASSLGTANNSPLHF
TRBV7-9	-	TRBJ2-7	TRBD1	TGTGCCAGCAGCCCCCCCGGGGACAGCCTCGAGCAGTACTTC	CASSPPGDSLEQYF
TRBV7-9	few	TRBJ1-5	-	TGTGCCAGCAGCTTAAACGGAGATCAGCCCCAGCATTTT	CASSLNGDQPQHF
TRBV11-2	-	TRBJ2-7	TRBD1	TGTGCCAGCAGCAAGTACAGGGGGCTAGACGGCTACGAGCAGTACTTC	CASSKYRGLDGYEQYF
TRBV2	once	TRBJ1-1	-	TGTGCCAGCCACCCAGACACTGAAGCTTTCTTT	CASHPDTEAFF
TRBV7-2	-	TRBJ1-4	-	TGTGCCAGCAGCTTTTCTGGGTCAGGAGGGGAAAAACTGTTTTTT	CASSFSGSGGEKLFF